The entry that follows covers one TCR beta chain sequence. Its antigen has not been determined. Base qualities are not provided; no much larger clone lies one nucleotide away. In Seattle, one collaborating source enrolled patients while the infection was active and tracked those patients longitudinally over the course of disease. Whole blood was collected in K2EDTA tubes by collaborating institutions according to the institutions' own protocols. For TCRbeta analysis, collaborators shipped samples in one of three forms: frozen whole blood, isolated PBMCs, or DNA extracted from either of those sample types. This sample stems from a study of blood T cell repertoires in COVID-19 (dated by TCRdb to the early 2020s). Looking at the study overall: Samples from collaborators originated in the United States, Italy and Spain and spanned both the acute and convalescent phases of COVID-19. Subjects who had been exposed to COVID-19, were actively infected with it, or had recovered from it provided the deeply sampled blood TCRbeta repertoires that made up the dataset. The sample metadata nearly always contained a de-identified subject ID, COVID-19 status, age in years and sex. The material from the prospective study consisted of cDNA or gDNA derived from T cells, B-cell-depleted T cells, or PBMCs. Samples were obtained from the ongoing ImmuneRACE study (first 160 participants) and from 950 to 1,500 subjects provided by 6 global collaborators. The repertoires were made available in a free public database intended to serve as a resource for research on the immune response to SARS-CoV-2. HLA class I and class II types, where available, came from metadata supplied by the sample provider rather than from assay-based typing.

At the junction V is shortened by 6 bases and J by 1 base, with 22 bases in between. CDR1 MNHEY and CDR2 SVGEGT are derived from the germline V gene. Measured from the cysteine to the phenylalanine, the CDR3 is 18 residues long. Only CDR3 DNA is held: 54 bases, read in frame from base 1. TCRbeta CDR3 regions were amplified from genomic DNA by means of the immunoSEQ Assay, a bias-controlled multiplex PCR. Per the source publication's procedure: The number of nucleated cells in each sample was estimated from the amplification of reference gene primers within the assay. Sequence reads were collapsed and filtered to measure the absolute abundance of every unique TCRbeta CDR3 rearrangement. For each sample, productive Simpson clonality was calculated as the square root of Simpson's diversity index over productive rearrangements. In its TCRdb copy, this immuneACCESS table keeps in-frame sequences only and misses some clones. Where compared with another copy, unresolved V genes explain less than half of these, and the others have no known cause. That table gives V, J and clone size, and the DNA gave D and trimming. The sample table lists 300,000 to 400,000 clones, 80% to 90% of them with a count of one. Around 3% of the sample is taken by the ten largest.

Findings and caveats that apply to the study as a whole: Clinical and demographic metadata were provided uncurated, with the amount varying by source and participant.

Sequencing was performed on peripheral blood. The chain couples TRBV6-2 or TRBV6-3 to TRBJ2-1; the D gene is unclear. The sequence was obtained from a woman aged 30 to 39 with COVID-19, enrolled during active disease. The sequenced DNA: TGTGCCAGCAGCACGAGACTTATAGGCCCTGGGTCCTACAATGAGCAGTTCTTC. Translated, it reads CASSTRLIGPGSYNEQFF.